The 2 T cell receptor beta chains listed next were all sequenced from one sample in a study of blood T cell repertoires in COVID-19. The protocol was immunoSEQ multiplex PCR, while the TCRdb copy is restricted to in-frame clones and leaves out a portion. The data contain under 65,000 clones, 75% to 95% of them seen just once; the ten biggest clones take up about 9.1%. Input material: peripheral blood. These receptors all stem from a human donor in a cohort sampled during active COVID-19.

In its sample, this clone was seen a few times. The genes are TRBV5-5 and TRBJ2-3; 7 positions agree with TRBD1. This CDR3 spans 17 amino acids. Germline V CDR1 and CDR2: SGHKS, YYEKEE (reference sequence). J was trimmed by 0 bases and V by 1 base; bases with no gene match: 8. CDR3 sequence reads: CASSLPRDSSSTDTQYF. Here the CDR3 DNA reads TGTGCCAGCAGCTTGCCCCGGGACAGCTCTAGCACAGATACGCAGTATTTT.

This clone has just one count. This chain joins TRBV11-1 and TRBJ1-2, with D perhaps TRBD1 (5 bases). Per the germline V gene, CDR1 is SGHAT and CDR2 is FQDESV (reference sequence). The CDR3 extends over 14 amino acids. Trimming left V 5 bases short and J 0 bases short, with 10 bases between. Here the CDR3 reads CASSKTASNYGYTF. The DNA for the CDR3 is TGTGCCAGCAGCAAGACAGCTTCTAACTATGGCTACACCTTC. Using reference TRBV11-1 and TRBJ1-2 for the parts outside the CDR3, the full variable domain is EAEVAQSPRYKITEKSQAVAFWCDPISGHATLYWYRQILGQGPELLVQFQDESVVDDSQLPKDRFSAERLKGVDSTLKIQPAELGDSAMYLCASSKTASNYGYTFGSGTRLTVV.